Here is one TCR beta chain with its context. The antigen is undetermined. Assay: immunoSEQ multiplex PCR; the TCRdb copy retains only in-frame clones and omits some. The table lists tens of thousands of clones, 70% of them singletons. The CDR3 consists of 15 residues. Germline V gene sequence: CDR1 SGHVS, CDR2 FQNEAQ. V was clipped by 4 bases and J by 2 bases, with 12 bases between them. This sample was taken from a study of T cell clones after liver transplantation. Overall study context: Apart from a few HCV-positive recipients, transplants were for non-autoimmune, non-viral reasons. Tolerant meant at least one year fully off immunosuppression without liver enzymes above twice normal. Overall study findings and caveats: In 5 of 8 subjects, circulating graft-donor-reactive CD4 TCRbeta sequences fell significantly after transplant. Compared with third party-reactive sequences, donor-reactive ones declined more, independent of withdrawal success.

The V and J genes are TRBV7-8 and TRBJ1-5; tentative D call: TRBD1 (6 bases). This specimen was CD4+ T cells from blood, taken at the roughly 15-month timepoint. This sequence was found in a human patient who received a liver transplant. The graft donor may have given rise to some T cells. CDR3 protein: CASSSDRTGNQPQHF. The CDR3 bases are TGTGCCAGCAGCTCCGACCGGACAGGCAATCAGCCCCAGCATTTT.